This T cell receptor (beta chain) was recovered during a study of cytomegalovirus exposure and HLA in healthy donors. PCR used 60 Vbeta primers and 13 Jbeta primers. Sequencing used immunoSEQ multiplex PCR; TCRdb keeps in-frame clones, though not all of them. The table lists some 180,000 clones, around 82% of them singletons. This CDR3 is 12 amino acids long. Trimming pared 7 bases from V and 8 bases from J, leaving 12 bases between. Germline V CDR1 and CDR2: SGHAT, FQNNGV. The sample was PBMCs. The sequence derives from a woman in her twenties or thirties in good health and CMV-seropositive. The gene calls are TRBV11-2 and TRBJ2-1; D unclear. The CDR3 DNA is TGTGCCAGCACCCCCTTTAGTCATGAGCAGTTCTTC. It encodes CASTPFSHEQFF.